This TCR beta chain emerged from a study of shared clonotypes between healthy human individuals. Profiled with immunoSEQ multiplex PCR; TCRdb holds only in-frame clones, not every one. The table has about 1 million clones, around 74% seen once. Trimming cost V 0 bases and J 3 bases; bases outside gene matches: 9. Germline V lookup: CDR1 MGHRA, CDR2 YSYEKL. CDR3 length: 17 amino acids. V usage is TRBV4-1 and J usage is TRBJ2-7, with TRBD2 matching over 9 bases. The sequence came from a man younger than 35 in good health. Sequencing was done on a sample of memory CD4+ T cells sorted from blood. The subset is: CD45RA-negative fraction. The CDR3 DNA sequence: TGCGCCAGCAGCCAAGATTGGCGGGCGGGAGGGCACTACGAGCAGTACTTC. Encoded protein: CASSQDWRAGGHYEQYF.